What follows is one TCR beta chain and its context. Its antigen is currently not known. Base qualities are not at hand, and no much larger clone is one base apart. Based on the germline V gene (reference sequence), the CDR1 and CDR2 sequences are MNHEY and SMNVEV. Trimming removed 0 bases from V and 0 bases from J, leaving 9 bases between the germline ends. The CDR3 sequence holds 15 residues, the cysteine and phenylalanine included. Of the read, only the CDR3 DNA is kept; its 45 bases are in frame from base 1. This entry belongs to a study of cytomegalovirus exposure and HLA in healthy donors (TCRdb year 2017). Background for the entire study: The 500 to 700 repertoires of the first cohort and the 95 to 150 validation repertoires were produced on the same platform, according to a later analysis. The study aimed to test whether signatures of past pathogen exposure could be identified by cataloging public T cell receptors. High-throughput TCR immunosequencing, statistical association of individual TCRs with disease status, and machine learning were combined to predict cytomegalovirus infection status. A separate validation cohort of approximately 130 different subjects was used in addition to the 666-subject first cohort. What the study reported, not specific to this receptor: A total of 164 TCR beta chains were listed by the study as associated with cytomegalovirus. In vitro tests confirmed that a few of the cytomegalovirus-associated TCR beta chains recognize cytomegalovirus antigens. A later analysis had no HLA typing for the validation cohort, so co-occurrence there was scored across all 110 or so repertoires. While some public TCRs were present in many individuals, most TCR sequences turned up only very rarely across donors. Of the cluster scores, 85% to 95% were above 0 in a later analysis, which found that TCRs clustered in the first cohort also tended to co-occur in the 120 or so validation repertoires. The classifier was reported to diagnose cytomegalovirus status with high specificity and sensitivity in both the original and validation cohorts. The authors suggested that the approach could potentially be generalized to other disease states and immunological phenotypes.

The donors belonged to the validation cohort of over a hundred subjects, which was separate from the roughly 700-subject first cohort. Libraries came from the immunoSEQ multiplex PCR assay. On the authors' methods: A statistical classification framework was developed to diagnose cytomegalovirus status using the catalog of TCR beta chain sequences. TCRdb holds this immuneACCESS table with in-frame rearrangements only. Some clones are missing; in checked studies, unresolved V genes explain under half, and the rest has no known cause. The DNA was the basis for D and trimming; V, J and clone size are from that table. The sample records 150,000 to 200,000 clones, around 85% of which are singletons. Approximately 15% of the sample is in the top ten clones.

Sequencing was carried out using PBMCs. This TCR came from a man between 18 and 29 years old in good health and CMV-seropositive. In this chain, TRBV27 is recombined with TRBJ2-7, with the D gene not clear enough to name. The bases read TGTGCCAGCAGTTTATCCCCCCGCGGCTCCTACGAGCAGTACTTC. Its protein reads: CASSLSPRGSYEQYF.